These T cell receptor beta chains were read from a single sample in a study of shared clonotypes between healthy human individuals. Data came from immunoSEQ multiplex PCR; TCRdb stores just in-frame clones and leaves some out. The sample contains millions of clones, approximately 95% of which appear only once. Specimen: naive CD4+ T cells sorted from blood. These TCRs come from a young man in good health. Each CDR3 is given with its conserved first and last residue. D genes are given only for firm matches. Not every row has a clone size; where given, it reads once, few, many or a size class.

cdr3_aa	cdr3_nt	v_call	d_call	clone_size	j_call
CASSLRGALNEQYF	TGCGCCAGCAGCTTGCGGGGGGCTCTGAACGAGCAGTACTTC	TRBV5-1	.	.	TRBJ2-7
CASSSTGGGTNEKLFF	TGTGCCAGCAGCTCGACAGGGGGGGGAACTAATGAAAAACTGTTTTTT	TRBV4-2	TRBD1	.	TRBJ1-4
CASSWRGGYEQYF	TGTGCCAGCAGTTGGCGGGGGGGCTACGAGCAGTACTTC	TRBV6-6	TRBD2	.	TRBJ2-7
CATGEGATNEKLFF	TGTGCCACCGGAGAGGGTGCAACTAATGAAAAACTGTTTTTT	TRBV10-3	.	once	TRBJ1-4
CASSFQLEETQYF	TGTGCCAGCAGCTTCCAATTGGAGGAGACCCAGTACTTC	TRBV7-9	.	.	TRBJ2-5
CASSASGAGNEKLFF	TGTGCCAGCAGCGCCTCCGGGGCGGGGAATGAAAAACTGTTTTTT	TRBV7-9	.	.	TRBJ1-4
CTSSPRDCAREQYF	TGCACCAGCAGCCCCCGGGACTGCGCACGCGAGCAGTACTTC	TRBV1	.	many	TRBJ2-7
CASSITANTEAFF	TGTGCCAGCAGCATTACAGCTAACACTGAAGCTTTCTTT	TRBV7-9	.	.	TRBJ1-1
CASGLFGETQYF	TGTGCTAGTGGTTTATTCGGGGAGACCCAGTACTTC	TRBV12-5	.	.	TRBJ2-5
CASSQVPGAYNEQFF	TGCGCCAGCAGCCAAGTACCAGGGGCCTACAATGAGCAGTTCTTC	TRBV4-3	.	.	TRBJ2-1
CASSFNTDTQYF	TGTGCCAGCAGTTTCAACACAGATACGCAGTATTTT	TRBV7-9	.	.	TRBJ2-3
CSARGNNEQFF	TGCAGTGCTAGAGGTAACAATGAGCAGTTCTTC	TRBV20-1	.	once	TRBJ2-1
CASSLGQYEQYF	TGTGCCAGCAGTTTGGGCCAGTACGAGCAGTACTTC	TRBV28	.	.	TRBJ2-7
CASAANNEQFF	TGTGCCAGCGCTGCAAACAATGAGCAGTTCTTC	TRBV7-2	.	.	TRBJ2-1
CASSSEGAGVSYEQYF	TGTGCCAGCAGCTCGGAGGGAGCGGGGGTTTCCTACGAGCAGTACTTC	TRBV5-6	TRBD2	.	TRBJ2-7
CASRQGFSTDTQYF	TGTGCCAGTCGGCAGGGGTTTAGCACAGATACGCAGTATTTT	TRBV6-4	.	.	TRBJ2-3
CASRVEVKEKLFF	TGTGCCAGCAGGGTGGAGGTCAAGGAAAAACTGTTTTTT	TRBV6-1	.	once	TRBJ1-4
CASRRTTGELFF	TGTGCCAGCAGGAGAACCACCGGGGAGCTGTTTTTT	TRBV6-5	.	once	TRBJ2-2